A selection of T cell receptor beta chains follows, all from one sample in a study of blood T cell repertoires in COVID-19. The data were produced by immunoSEQ multiplex PCR, yet TCRdb's version contains in-frame clones alone and is incomplete. The data contain 130,000 to 150,000 clones, around 80% of them singletons. Source material: peripheral blood. The source of these receptors is a human donor in a cohort sampled during active COVID-19. The CDR3 runs from the conserved cysteine through the conserved F or W. Fields, in order: J gene, V gene, CDR3 protein.

J gene: TRBJ2-7
V gene: TRBV19
CDR3 protein: CASSAQGFSQYF

J gene: TRBJ2-1
V gene: TRBV19
CDR3 protein: CASSAWPMREQQSSYNEQFF

J gene: TRBJ2-3
V gene: TRBV28
CDR3 protein: CASSFSASGVDTQYF

J gene: TRBJ1-2
V gene: TRBV19
CDR3 protein: CASSPLEINYGYTF

J gene: TRBJ2-1
V gene: TRBV30
CDR3 protein: CAPRGQGRVNNEQFF

J gene: TRBJ2-3
V gene: TRBV4-3
CDR3 protein: CASSQSDRTQDTQYF

J gene: TRBJ2-7
V gene: TRBV7-8
CDR3 protein: CASSLGGILGGYEQYF

J gene: TRBJ2-1
V gene: TRBV5-6
CDR3 protein: CASSWIGDRTLSGEQFF

J gene: TRBJ1-5
V gene: TRBV5-5
CDR3 protein: CASSLARAGNQPQHF

J gene: TRBJ1-2
V gene: TRBV9
CDR3 protein: CASSVATVGQNYGYTF

J gene: TRBJ1-5
V gene: TRBV7-9
CDR3 protein: CASAGTGASNQPQHF

J gene: TRBJ2-1
V gene: TRBV4-3
CDR3 protein: CASSHLLSSYNEQFF

J gene: TRBJ2-5
V gene: TRBV9
CDR3 protein: CASSVGRGWRETQYF

J gene: TRBJ2-1
V gene: TRBV4-3
CDR3 protein: CASSQGGGLAGLGEQFF

J gene: TRBJ1-2
V gene: TRBV4-1
CDR3 protein: CASSQPGQGGYGYTF

J gene: TRBJ1-2
V gene: TRBV19
CDR3 protein: CASSSFAGQRHYGYTF

J gene: TRBJ1-2
V gene: TRBV29-1
CDR3 protein: CSVETGTGAGYTF

J gene: TRBJ1-2
V gene: TRBV2
CDR3 protein: CASPRGSWGYGYTF

J gene: TRBJ2-7
V gene: TRBV7-2
CDR3 protein: CASSLDRREQYF

J gene: TRBJ2-6
V gene: TRBV2
CDR3 protein: CAGVGQGAGANVLTF

J gene: TRBJ1-2
V gene: TRBV7-8
CDR3 protein: CASSLARGDTYGYTF

J gene: TRBJ1-5
V gene: TRBV2
CDR3 protein: CASRKTGSNQPQHF

J gene: TRBJ1-3
V gene: TRBV4-2
CDR3 protein: CASSQDDLALSGNTIYF

J gene: TRBJ2-1
V gene: TRBV11-3
CDR3 protein: CASRGNRGPSYNEQFF

J gene: TRBJ2-1
V gene: TRBV7-9
CDR3 protein: CASSARWTDRAGEQFF

J gene: TRBJ2-7
V gene: TRBV9
CDR3 protein: CASSVAGTTYEQYF

J gene: TRBJ1-1
V gene: TRBV5-1
CDR3 protein: CASSPTQGNTEAFF

J gene: TRBJ1-2
V gene: TRBV7-2
CDR3 protein: CASSFAGSGYTF

J gene: TRBJ1-6
V gene: TRBV19
CDR3 protein: CASSRRGESSYNSPLHF

J gene: TRBJ2-3
V gene: TRBV10-3
CDR3 protein: CATRRGQDTDTQYF

J gene: TRBJ1-2
V gene: TRBV4-3
CDR3 protein: CASSQGDRVYTF

J gene: TRBJ1-4
V gene: TRBV6-5
CDR3 protein: CASRRGTGREKLFF

J gene: TRBJ2-3
V gene: TRBV5-1
CDR3 protein: CASSFSGGASDTQYF

J gene: TRBJ2-2
V gene: TRBV9
CDR3 protein: CASSVAVAGAGELFF

J gene: TRBJ1-1
V gene: TRBV25-1
CDR3 protein: CASSRQGASTEAFF

J gene: TRBJ1-2
V gene: TRBV2
CDR3 protein: CASRSGTGDGYTF

J gene: TRBJ2-5
V gene: TRBV6-5
CDR3 protein: CASRAGPQETQYF

J gene: TRBJ1-2
V gene: TRBV5-8
CDR3 protein: CASSLPGHLNYGYTF

J gene: TRBJ2-2
V gene: TRBV4-3
CDR3 protein: CASSQLLLAPNTGELFF

J gene: TRBJ2-7
V gene: TRBV6-5
CDR3 protein: CASSSTGGKKQYF

J gene: TRBJ2-1
V gene: TRBV4-3
CDR3 protein: CASSQDAASSYNEQFF

J gene: TRBJ1-5
V gene: TRBV7-9
CDR3 protein: CASSRKGDNQPQHF